The 9 T cell receptor beta chains below all came from one sample that was sequenced in a study of blood T cell repertoires in COVID-19 (TCRdb year 2020). Preparation of the library involved the immunoSEQ multiplex PCR assay. TCRdb mirrors the immuneACCESS table, restricted to in-frame sequences. Some clones are absent from its copies; in checked studies, under half trace to an unresolved V gene, and the reason for the others is unknown. This sample has under 350,000 clones in its table, and around 89% of those were observed once. The ten largest clones add up to about 4.6% of the sample. Sequenced sample: peripheral blood. The receptors were gathered from a man aged 35-49 years with acute or convalescent COVID-19.

V is TRBV29-1 and J is TRBJ2-7, with TRBD2 identical over 8 bases. V lost 3 bases and J lost 0; bases outside the gene matches: 10. This CDR3 has 16 amino acids. Germline loops: CDR1 SQVTM, CDR2 ANQGSEA. In nucleotides, the CDR3 is TGCAGCGTTGACTCCCCCGGGAGGGGGGGCTCCTACGAGCAGTACTTC. This translates into CSVDSPGRGGSYEQYF.

This clone was found a few times. The V call is TRBV19, the J call TRBJ1-4; TRBD1 aligns across 7 bases. The CDR3 loop spans 15 amino acids. After removal of 5 bases from V and 3 bases from J, the junction contained 6 bases not matched to a gene. CDR1 and CDR2 (germline): LNHDA, SQIVND (reference sequence). Written as DNA, the CDR3 is TGTGCCAGTAGTCCAACAGGGGAGCCTAATGAAAAACTGTTTTTT. This translates into CASSPTGEPNEKLFF.

J is TRBJ2-7 and V is TRBV29-1, with D possibly being TRBD2 (6 bases). CDR3 size: 13 residues. The V and J ends lost 6 bases and 0 bases respectively, with 12 bases between them. CDR1 and CDR2 (germline): SQVTM, ANQGSEA. The CDR3 sequence is CSVLWTNSYEQYF. CDR3 DNA sequence: TGCAGCGTCCTGTGGACTAACTCCTACGAGCAGTACTTC.

DNA for the CDR3: TGTGCCAGCAGTTTATCCCTAGCGGGGGGACCAAGGGGAGGTATGGATACGCAGTATTTT. Protein: CASSLSLAGGPRGGMDTQYF. This sequence joins TRBV27 and TRBJ2-3, with 11 bases identical to TRBD2. V lost 0 bases and J lost 6; bases outside the gene matches: 17. The CDR3 totals 20 residues. Germline CDR1 is MNHEY and CDR2 is SMNVEV (reference sequence).

This chain joins TRBV14 and TRBJ2-1, with 9 bases fitting TRBD2. This CDR3 comprises 14 residues. From germline, CDR1 is SGHDN and CDR2 FVKESK. The V and J ends lost 1 base and 10 bases, in that order; junction bases with no gene match: 5. CDR3 region: CASSQGGGAGEQFF. The DNA of the CDR3 is TGTGCCAGCAGCCAAGGCGGGGGGGCCGGAGAGCAGTTCTTC.

The chain recombines TRBV5-1 with TRBJ2-2; TRBD2 agrees at 12 bases. The CDR3 spans 20 residues. Unmatched junction bases numbered 13, after V lost 0 bases and J lost 4 bases. Germline V gene sequence: CDR1 SGHRS, CDR2 YFSETQ. CDR3 loop: CASSLAGKLAGGPGTGELFF. The CDR3, as DNA: TGCGCCAGCAGCTTGGCCGGGAAACTAGCGGGGGGACCAGGCACCGGGGAGCTGTTTTTT.

The rearrangement uses TRBV19 and TRBJ1-1, with TRBD1 matching 10 bases. The CDR3 runs 14 residues. Germline-derived CDR1 and CDR2 are LNHDA and SQIVND (reference sequence). J lost 11 bases, V lost 5 bases, and 11 bases had no gene match. The CDR3 bases are TGTGCCAGTAGTCCGGACAGGGGGTCGTTTAAGGCTTTCTTT. Amino acids: CASSPDRGSFKAFF.

The rearrangement uses TRBV11-2 and TRBJ2-1; D possibly corresponds to TRBD1 (6 bases). This CDR3 has 16 residues. Germline V lookup: CDR1 SGHAT, CDR2 FQNNGV. The V gene lost 4 bases and the J gene lost 5 bases, with 18 bases spanning the gap. The CDR3 protein is CASSSLILGQNNEQFF. CDR3 coding DNA: TGTGCCAGCAGCTCCCTTATCCTTGGACAGAACAATGAGCAGTTCTTC. The complete variable domain, with remaining parts taken from reference TRBV11-2 and TRBJ2-1, reads EAGVAQSPRYKIIEKRQSVAFWCNPISGHATLYWYQQILGQGPKLLIQFQNNGVVDDSQLPKDRFSAERLKGVDSTLKIQPAKLEDSAVYLCASSSLILGQNNEQFFGPGTRLTVL.

The CDR3 sequence: CASRTDRARGYTF. For the CDR3, the DNA is TGTGCCAGCAGAACCGACAGGGCTAGAGGCTACACCTTC. V and J are TRBV6-5 and TRBJ1-2; 7 bases match TRBD1. The germline V gene has CDR1 MNHEY and CDR2 SVGAGI. The CDR3 contains 13 residues. The V and J ends lost 6 bases and 8 bases, in that order; junction bases with no gene match: 9.